This T cell receptor (beta chain) was retrieved from a study of blood T cell repertoires in COVID-19. About the research overall: The United States, Italy and Spain supplied acute and convalescent COVID-19 samples. PBMCs, B-cell-depleted T cells, or T cells provided the cDNA or gDNA that made up the material.

Original handling: Reference gene primer amplification gave nucleated cell count estimates. The repertoire was sequenced with immunoSEQ multiplex PCR; TCRdb's copy has only in-frame clones and lacks some. The D gene and trimming were derived from the DNA, and the V and J assignments and clone size from that table. The sample lists around 700,000 clones, 85% to 90% seen once, with over 0.2% in the top ten. The CDR3 consists of 15 residues. Germline V gene data show CDR1 as MGHRA and CDR2 as YSYEKL. V dropped 4 bases and J dropped 3 bases, with 15 bases sitting between them. The sample comprised peripheral blood. J is TRBJ1-1 and V is TRBV4-1, with D tentatively TRBD1 (5 bases). This receptor was taken from a woman under 30 with acute or convalescent COVID-19. Here the CDR3 DNA reads TGCGCCAGCAGCCTGATGACAGTGGCGGACACTGAAGCTTTCTTT. This sequence encodes CASSLMTVADTEAFF.